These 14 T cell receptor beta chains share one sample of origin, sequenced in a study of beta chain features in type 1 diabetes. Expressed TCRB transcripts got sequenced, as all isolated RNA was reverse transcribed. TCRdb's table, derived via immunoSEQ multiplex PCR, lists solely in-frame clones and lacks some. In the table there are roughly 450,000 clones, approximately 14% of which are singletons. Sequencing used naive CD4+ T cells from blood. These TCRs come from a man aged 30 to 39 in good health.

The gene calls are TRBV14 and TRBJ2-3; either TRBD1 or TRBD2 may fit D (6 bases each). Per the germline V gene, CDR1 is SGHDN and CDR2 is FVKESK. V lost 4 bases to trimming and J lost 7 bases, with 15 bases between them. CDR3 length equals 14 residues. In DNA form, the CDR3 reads TGTGCCAGCAGCCGACAGGTGGGCGGGAATACGCAGTATTTT. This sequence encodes CASSRQVGGNTQYF. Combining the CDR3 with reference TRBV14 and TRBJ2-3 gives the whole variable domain EAGVTQFPSHSVIEKGQTVTLRCDPISGHDNLYWYRRVMGKEIKFLLHFVKESKQDESGMPNNRFLAERTGGTYSTLKVQPAELEDSGVYFCASSRQVGGNTQYFGPGTRLTVL.

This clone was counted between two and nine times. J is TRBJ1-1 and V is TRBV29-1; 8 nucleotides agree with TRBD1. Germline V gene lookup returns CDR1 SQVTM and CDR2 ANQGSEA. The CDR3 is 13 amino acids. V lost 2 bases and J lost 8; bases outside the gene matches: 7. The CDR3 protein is CSVEQTGAREAFF. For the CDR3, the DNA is TGCAGCGTTGAACAGACAGGGGCTCGGGAAGCTTTCTTT.

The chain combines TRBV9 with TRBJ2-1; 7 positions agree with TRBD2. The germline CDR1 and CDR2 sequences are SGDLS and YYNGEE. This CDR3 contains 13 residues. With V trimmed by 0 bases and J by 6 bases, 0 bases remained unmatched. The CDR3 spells CASSVGLANEQFF. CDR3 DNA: TGTGCCAGCAGCGTAGGACTAGCCAATGAGCAGTTCTTC. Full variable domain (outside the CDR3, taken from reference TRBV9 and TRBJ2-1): DSGVTQTPKHLITATGQRVTLRCSPRSGDLSVYWYQQSLDQGLQFLIQYYNGEERAKGNILERFSAQQFPDLHSELNLSSLELGDSALYFCASSVGLANEQFFGPGTRLTVL.

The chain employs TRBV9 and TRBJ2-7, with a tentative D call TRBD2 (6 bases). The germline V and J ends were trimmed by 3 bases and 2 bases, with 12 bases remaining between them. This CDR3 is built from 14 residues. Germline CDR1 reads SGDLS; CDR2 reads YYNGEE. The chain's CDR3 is CASSGGADPYEQYF. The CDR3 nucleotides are TGTGCCAGCAGCGGCGGGGCAGACCCCTACGAGCAGTACTTC. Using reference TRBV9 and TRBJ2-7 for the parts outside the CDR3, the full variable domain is DSGVTQTPKHLITATGQRVTLRCSPRSGDLSVYWYQQSLDQGLQFLIQYYNGEERAKGNILERFSAQQFPDLHSELNLSSLELGDSALYFCASSGGADPYEQYFGPGTRLTVT.

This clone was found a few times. DNA for the CDR3: TGTGCCAGCAGCTTAACTCTCCCAATGGCACAGAACACTGAAGCTTTCTTT. Translated, it gives CASSLTLPMAQNTEAFF. The rearrangement uses TRBV11-3 and TRBJ1-1; D unclear. The CDR3 is made up of 17 amino acids. The ends were cut back, 2 bases at V and 1 base at J, with 17 bases in the middle. In germline, CDR1 is SGHNT, CDR2 YENEEA.

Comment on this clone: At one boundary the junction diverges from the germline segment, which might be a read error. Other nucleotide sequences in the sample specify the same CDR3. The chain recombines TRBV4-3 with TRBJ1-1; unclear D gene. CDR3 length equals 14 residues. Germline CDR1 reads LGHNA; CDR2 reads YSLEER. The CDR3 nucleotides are TGCGCCAGCAGCCTCCAGGACGGTAACACTGAAGCCTTCTTT. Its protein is CASSLQDGNTEAFF.

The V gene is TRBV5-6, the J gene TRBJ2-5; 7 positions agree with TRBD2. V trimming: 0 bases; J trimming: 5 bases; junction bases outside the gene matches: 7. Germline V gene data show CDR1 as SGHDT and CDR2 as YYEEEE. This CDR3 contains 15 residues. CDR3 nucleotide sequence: TGTGCCAGCAGCTTGGTGGCTAGCGGATCGGAGACCCAGTACTTC. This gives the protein CASSLVASGSETQYF.

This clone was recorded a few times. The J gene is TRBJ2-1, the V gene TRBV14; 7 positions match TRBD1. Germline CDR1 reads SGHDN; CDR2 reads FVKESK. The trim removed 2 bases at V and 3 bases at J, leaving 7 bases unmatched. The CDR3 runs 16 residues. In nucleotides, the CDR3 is TGTGCCAGCAGCCAAAACAGGGGCACCGTCTACAATGAGCAGTTCTTC. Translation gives CASSQNRGTVYNEQFF.

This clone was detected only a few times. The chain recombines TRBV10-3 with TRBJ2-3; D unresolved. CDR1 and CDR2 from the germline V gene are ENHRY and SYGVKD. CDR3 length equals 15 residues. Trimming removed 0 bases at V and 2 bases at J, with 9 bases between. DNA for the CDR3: TGTGCCATCAGTGAGTCGGAAACCAACACAGATACGCAGTATTTT. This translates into CAISESETNTDTQYF.

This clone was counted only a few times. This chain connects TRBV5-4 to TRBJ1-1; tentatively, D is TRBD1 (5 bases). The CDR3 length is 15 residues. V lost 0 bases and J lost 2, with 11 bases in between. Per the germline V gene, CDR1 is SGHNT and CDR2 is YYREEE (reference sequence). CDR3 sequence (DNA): TGTGCCAGCAGCTTGGTTGCAGGGTTAAACACTGAAGCTTTCTTT. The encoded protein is CASSLVAGLNTEAFF.

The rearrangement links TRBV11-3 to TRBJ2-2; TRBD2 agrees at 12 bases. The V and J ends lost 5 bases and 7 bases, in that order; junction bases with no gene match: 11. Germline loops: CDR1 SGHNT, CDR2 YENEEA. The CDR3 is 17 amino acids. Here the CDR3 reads CASSPSGRAPVSGELFF. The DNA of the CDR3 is TGTGCCAGCAGCCCTAGCGGGAGGGCCCCCGTGAGCGGGGAGCTGTTTTTT.

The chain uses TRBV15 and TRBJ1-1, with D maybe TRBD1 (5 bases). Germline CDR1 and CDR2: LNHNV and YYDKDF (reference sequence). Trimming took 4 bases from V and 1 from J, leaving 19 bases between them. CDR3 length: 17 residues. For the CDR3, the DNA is TGTGCCACCAGCAAGGGGCAGTGGGGACGGAGGAACACTGAAGCTTTCTTT. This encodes CATSKGQWGRRNTEAFF.

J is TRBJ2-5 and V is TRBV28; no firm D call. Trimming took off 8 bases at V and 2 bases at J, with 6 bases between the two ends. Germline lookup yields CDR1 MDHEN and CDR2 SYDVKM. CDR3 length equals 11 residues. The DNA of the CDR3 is TGTGCCAGCCGCGAGCAAGAGACCCAGTACTTC. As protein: CASREQETQYF.

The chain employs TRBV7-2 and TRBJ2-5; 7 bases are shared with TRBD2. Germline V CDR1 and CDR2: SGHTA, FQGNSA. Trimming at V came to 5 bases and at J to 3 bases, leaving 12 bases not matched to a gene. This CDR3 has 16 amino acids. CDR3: CASSRPQRDLKETQYF. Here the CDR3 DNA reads TGTGCCAGCAGCCGCCCACAGCGGGACCTAAAAGAGACCCAGTACTTC.